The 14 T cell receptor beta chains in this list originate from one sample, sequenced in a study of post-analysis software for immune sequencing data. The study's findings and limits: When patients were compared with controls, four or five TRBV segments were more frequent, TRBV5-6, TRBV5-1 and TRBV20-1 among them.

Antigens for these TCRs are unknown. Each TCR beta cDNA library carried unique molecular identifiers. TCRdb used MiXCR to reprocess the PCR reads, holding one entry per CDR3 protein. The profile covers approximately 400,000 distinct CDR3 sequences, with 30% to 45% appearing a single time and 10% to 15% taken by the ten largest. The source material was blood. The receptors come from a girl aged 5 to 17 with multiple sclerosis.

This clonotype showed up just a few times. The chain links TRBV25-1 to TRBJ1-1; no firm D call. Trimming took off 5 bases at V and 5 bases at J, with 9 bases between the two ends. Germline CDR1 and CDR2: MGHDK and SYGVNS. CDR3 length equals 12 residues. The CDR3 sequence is CASSISRTEAFF. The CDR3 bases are TGTGCCAGCAGTATATCTAGGACTGAAGCTTTCTTT. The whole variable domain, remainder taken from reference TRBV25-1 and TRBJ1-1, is EADIYQTPRYLVIGTGKKITLECSQTMGHDKMYWYQQDPGMELHLIHYSYGVNSTEKGDLSSESTVSRIRTEHFPLTLESARPSHTSQYLCASSISRTEAFFGQGTRLTVV.

CDR3 region: CASSLSRYYGYTF. The DNA for the CDR3 is TGTGCCAGCAGTTTATCTCGGTACTATGGCTACACCTTC. J is TRBJ1-2 and V is TRBV27; D ambiguous. V shed 0 bases and J shed 3 bases, with 5 bases lying between them. CDR3 size: 13 residues. CDR1 and CDR2 (germline): MNHEY, SMNVEV (reference sequence).

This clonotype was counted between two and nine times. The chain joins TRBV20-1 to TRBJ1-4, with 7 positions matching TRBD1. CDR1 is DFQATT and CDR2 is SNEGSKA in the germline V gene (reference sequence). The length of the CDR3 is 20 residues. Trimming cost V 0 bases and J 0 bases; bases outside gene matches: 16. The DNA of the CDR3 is TGCAGTGCTAGAGAGTACAAGACAGGGATCGGCCATGCAACTAATGAAAAACTGTTTTTT. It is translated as CSAREYKTGIGHATNEKLFF.

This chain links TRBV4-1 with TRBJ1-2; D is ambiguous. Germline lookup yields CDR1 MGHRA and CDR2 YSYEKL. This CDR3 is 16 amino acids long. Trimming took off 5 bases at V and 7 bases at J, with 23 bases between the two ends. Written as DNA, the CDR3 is TGCGCCAGCAGCTTCTACTTCGGACGTCTGGACGGTGGCTACACCTTC. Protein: CASSFYFGRLDGGYTF.

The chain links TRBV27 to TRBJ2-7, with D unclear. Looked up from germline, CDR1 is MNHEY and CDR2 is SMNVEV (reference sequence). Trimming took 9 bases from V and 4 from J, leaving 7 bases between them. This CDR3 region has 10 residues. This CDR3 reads CAREWYEQYF. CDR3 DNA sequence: TGTGCCAGGGAGTGGTACGAGCAGTACTTC.

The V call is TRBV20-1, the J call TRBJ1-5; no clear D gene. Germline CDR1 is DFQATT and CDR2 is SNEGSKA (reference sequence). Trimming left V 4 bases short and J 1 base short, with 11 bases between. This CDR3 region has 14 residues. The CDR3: CSATSLRSNQPQHF. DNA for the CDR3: TGCAGTGCTACGTCCTTGCGGAGCAATCAGCCCCAGCATTTT.

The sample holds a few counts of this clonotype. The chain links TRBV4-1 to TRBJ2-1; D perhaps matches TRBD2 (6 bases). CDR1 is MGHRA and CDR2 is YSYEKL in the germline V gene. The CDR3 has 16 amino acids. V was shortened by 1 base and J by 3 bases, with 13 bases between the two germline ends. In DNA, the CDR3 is TGCGCCAGCAGCCAAGGTCCGGGGGTGGGCTACAATGAGCAGTTCTTC. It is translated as CASSQGPGVGYNEQFF.

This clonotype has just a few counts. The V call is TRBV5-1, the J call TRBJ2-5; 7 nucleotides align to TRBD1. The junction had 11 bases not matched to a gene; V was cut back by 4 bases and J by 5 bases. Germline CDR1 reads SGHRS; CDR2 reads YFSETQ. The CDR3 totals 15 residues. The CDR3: CASSTAPTGSETQYF. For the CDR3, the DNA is TGCGCCAGCAGCACCGCACCGACAGGGTCGGAGACCCAGTACTTC.

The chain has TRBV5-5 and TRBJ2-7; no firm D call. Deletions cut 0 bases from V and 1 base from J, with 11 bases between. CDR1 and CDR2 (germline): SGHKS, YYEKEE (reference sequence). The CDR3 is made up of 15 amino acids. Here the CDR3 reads CASSLGGRDSYEQYF. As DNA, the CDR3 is TGTGCCAGCAGCTTGGGTGGTCGTGATTCCTACGAGCAGTACTTC. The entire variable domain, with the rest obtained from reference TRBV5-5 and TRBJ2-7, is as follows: DAGVTQSPTHLIKTRGQQVTLRCSPISGHKSVSWYQQVLGQGPQFIFQYYEKEERGRGNFPDRFSARQFPNYSSELNVNALLLGDSALYLCASSLGGRDSYEQYFGPGTRLTVT.

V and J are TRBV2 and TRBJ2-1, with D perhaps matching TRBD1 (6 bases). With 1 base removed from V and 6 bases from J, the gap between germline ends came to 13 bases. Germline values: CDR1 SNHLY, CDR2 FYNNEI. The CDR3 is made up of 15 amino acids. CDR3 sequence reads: CASSEEQGLGNEQFF. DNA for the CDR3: TGTGCCAGCAGTGAAGAACAGGGTCTCGGCAATGAGCAGTTCTTC. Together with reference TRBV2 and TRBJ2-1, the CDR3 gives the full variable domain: EPEVTQTPSHQVTQMGQEVILRCVPISNHLYFYWYRQILGQKVEFLVSFYNNEISEKSEIFDDQFSVERPDGSNFTLKIRSTKLEDSAMYFCASSEEQGLGNEQFFGPGTRLTVL.

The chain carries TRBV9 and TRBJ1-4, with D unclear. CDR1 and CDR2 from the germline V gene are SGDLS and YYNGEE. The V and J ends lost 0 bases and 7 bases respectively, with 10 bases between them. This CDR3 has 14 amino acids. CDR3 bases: TGTGCCAGCAGCGTAGGGCAGACCTCTGAAAAACTGTTTTTT. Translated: CASSVGQTSEKLFF.

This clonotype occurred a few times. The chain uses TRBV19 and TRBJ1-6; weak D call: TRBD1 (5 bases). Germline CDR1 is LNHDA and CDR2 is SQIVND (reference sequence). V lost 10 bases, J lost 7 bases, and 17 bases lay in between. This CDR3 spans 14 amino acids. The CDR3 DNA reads TGTGCCACTAAGGCCCAGGGTTTGAATTCACCCCTCCACTTT. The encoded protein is CATKAQGLNSPLHF.

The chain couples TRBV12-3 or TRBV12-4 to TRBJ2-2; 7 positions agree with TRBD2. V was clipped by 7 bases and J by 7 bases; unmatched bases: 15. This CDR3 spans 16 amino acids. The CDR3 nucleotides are TGTGCCAGCAACATGATGGGACTAACGGGGTTCGGGGAGCTGTTTTTT. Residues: CASNMMGLTGFGELFF.

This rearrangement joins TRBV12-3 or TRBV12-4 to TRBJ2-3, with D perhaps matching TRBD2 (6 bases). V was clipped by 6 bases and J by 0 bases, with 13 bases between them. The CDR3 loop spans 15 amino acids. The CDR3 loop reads CASSPTRPSTDTQYF. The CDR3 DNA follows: TGTGCCAGCAGCCCGACTAGACCTAGCACAGATACGCAGTATTTT.